The present TCR beta chain was sequenced within a study of vaccination and CD4 T cells after COVID-19. On the study more broadly: Typically, post-vaccine samples were obtained a median approximately 67 days after dose two, within a range of 14 to 241.

The treatment: roughly ten-day PBMC culture with coronavirus spike peptide pools or control peptides (ViraFEST assay). ViraFEST enlarged antigen-specific T cell populations with peptide pools and afterwards sequenced TCRs. In this cohort, PCR tests turned positive between March and December 2020, predating US Alpha, Beta and Delta variants. The Oncomine TCR Beta short-read assay generated sequence data from the DNA of cultured CD4+ T cells. Genomic DNA extraction was carried out from cultured CD4+ T cells. TCRdb itself ran the PCR reads through MiXCR, one entry per CDR3 protein. The sample includes roughly 4,200 distinct CDR3 sequences, less than 20% of them seen just once. Concerning this clonotype itself: What it recognizes is unknown.

The germline V gene has CDR1 SGHAT and CDR2 FQDESV (reference sequence). V was pared by 2 bases and J by 1 base, with 8 bases between. CDR3 length: 14 residues. Source material: CD4+ T cells from blood, cultured in vitro. V gene TRBV11-1 combines with J gene TRBJ1-1; unclear D gene. The clonotype originates from a human donor who had recovered from COVID-19. This CDR3 reads CASSLRAGNTEAFF. The DNA of the CDR3 is TGTGCCAGCAGCTTAAGGGCGGGGAACACTGAAGCTTTCTTT.